This is a list of T cell receptor beta chains from one sample in a study of regulatory T cells in long-lasting Graves disease. TCRdb ran MiXCR on the multiplex PCR reads and lists one entry per CDR3 protein. Among some 370,000 distinct CDR3 sequences listed, roughly 10% were seen once. This sample was also put to use in a study of T cells in Graves' hyperthyroidism and ophthalmopathy.

The sample was peripheral blood mononuclear cells (PBMCs), taken at new diagnosis, from a patient treated with antithyroid drugs. The receptors were gathered from a woman under 30 with Graves disease. The CDR3 runs from the conserved cysteine through the conserved F or W. A D gene is named only where the DNA matches it firmly. The size field is filled for only some rows; it gives once, few, many or a size class.

j_call clone_size v_call d_call cdr3_nt cdr3_aa
TRBJ2-7 many TRBV18 - TGTGCCAGCTCACCGAGCCCCTACGAGCAGTACTTC CASSPSPYEQYF
TRBJ2-2 - TRBV14 - TGTGCCAGCAGCCAAGTTTCACGGGGAGGGAACACCGGGGAGCTGTTTTTT CASSQVSRGGNTGELFF
TRBJ1-2 many TRBV28 - TGTGCCAGCAGTTATAGGGGGATTGGCTACACCTTC CASSYRGIGYTF
TRBJ2-6 - TRBV19 - TGTGCCAGTAGCGTACAGGGCTCTGGGGCCAACGTCCTGACTTTC CASSVQGSGANVLTF
TRBJ2-2 few TRBV19 - TGTGCCAGTAGTAGCCGGGCCTACACCGGGGAGCTGTTTTTT CASSSRAYTGELFF
TRBJ2-6 many TRBV12-3/TRBV12-4 - TGTGCCGCCAAAGGGGCTGGTGGGGCCAACGTCCTGACTTTC CAAKGAGGANVLTF
TRBJ2-1 few TRBV20-1 TRBD1 TGCAGTGCTAGAGGAATGGCTAGGGGACAGGTAATAAGTGAGCAGTTCTTC CSARGMARGQVISEQFF
TRBJ2-1 many TRBV12-3/TRBV12-4 TRBD2 TGTGCCAGCAGCCTACTAGCGGGAGTTCATGAGCAGTTCTTC CASSLLAGVHEQFF
TRBJ1-4 many TRBV20-1 TRBD1 TGCAGTGCTATCCTGGGACAGGGACGTGAAAAACTGTTTTTT CSAILGQGREKLFF
TRBJ1-1 many TRBV4-1 - TGCGCCAGCAGCCAATCCAGGGGCCTGAACACTGAAGCTTTCTTT CASSQSRGLNTEAFF
TRBJ2-1 - TRBV20-1 TRBD2 TGCAGTGCTCAAAGCGGGAGGGCTACCTACAATGAGCAGTTCTTC CSAQSGRATYNEQFF
TRBJ2-2 many TRBV11-2 - TGTGCCAGCAGCTCACATACTCGGGTTCAGGGGCTGGGAAGATACACCGGGGAGCTGTTTTTT CASSSHTRVQGLGRYTGELFF
TRBJ1-4 few TRBV6-2/TRBV6-3 TRBD1 TGTGCCAGCAGTTTCCATACAGGGGGAACTAATGAAAAACTGTTTTTT CASSFHTGGTNEKLFF
TRBJ2-7 many TRBV28 - TGTGCCAGCAGTCCAAGTTCCGGGACGCGGTACTACGAGCAGTACTTC CASSPSSGTRYYEQYF
TRBJ2-1 many TRBV18 TRBD2 TGTGCCAGCTCACCTACGCGGGAGAGCTCCTACAATGAGCAGTTCTTC CASSPTRESSYNEQFF
TRBJ1-1 - TRBV9 - TGTGCCAGCAGCGTAGAGGCAGGCTTCTTACCTGAAGCTTTCTTT CASSVEAGFLPEAFF
TRBJ2-7 - TRBV2 - TGTGCCAGCAGTGGACTGGAAAGCGCCTACGAGCAGTACTTC CASSGLESAYEQYF
TRBJ1-1 many TRBV20-1 TRBD1 TGCAGTGCCTCGGGGACAGCTATTGAAGCTTTCTTT CSASGTAIEAFF
TRBJ2-5 few TRBV7-3 - TGTGCCAGCAGCCTCGATGGACGGACCCAAGAGACCCAGTACTTC CASSLDGRTQETQYF
TRBJ2-3 many TRBV10-3 TRBD2 TGTGCCATCACTAGCGGAGGGAGGAATACGCAGTATTTT CAITSGGRNTQYF
TRBJ1-3 once TRBV12-3/TRBV12-4 - TGTGCCAGCAGTTTATTTCCCCGACTCTCTGGAAACACCATATATTTT CASSLFPRLSGNTIYF
TRBJ2-2 - TRBV29-1 TRBD2 TGCAGCGGCCGAGACGGGACTAGCGGGGGCCCCAACACCGGGGAGCTGTTTTTT CSGRDGTSGGPNTGELFF
TRBJ1-1 few TRBV5-1 TRBD1 TGCGCCAGCAGCTTGGGGGCCTTCGGGACAGGCCCTGCAGCTTTCTTT CASSLGAFGTGPAAFF
TRBJ2-3 - TRBV20-1 - TGCAGTGCTAGTGCGGAGGATTCTAGCACAGATACGCAGTATTTT CSASAEDSSTDTQYF
TRBJ1-5 - TRBV7-2 - TGTGCCAGCAGCCAAGGCGGCGGTTGGCGTCAGCCCCAGCATTTT CASSQGGGWRQPQHF
TRBJ2-2 - TRBV5-1 - TGCGCCAGCAGCTTGGGGCAGACCGGGGGGCTGTTTTTT CASSLGQTGGLFF
TRBJ2-1 - TRBV2 - TGTGCCAGCAGGCCCAGCGGCGCCCTGGGCAATGAGCAGTTCTTC CASRPSGALGNEQFF
TRBJ2-1 many TRBV10-3 - TGTGCCATCAGTGGAGGGACTCGATGGTACAATGAGCAGTTCTTC CAISGGTRWYNEQFF
TRBJ1-1 few TRBV5-1 - TGCGCCAGCAGGGGAGGGGGTCCCGGGGAAGCTTTCTTT CASRGGGPGEAFF
TRBJ2-2 once TRBV6-9 - TGTGCCAGCAGTTACGTGAGGTATCGCAGGGACCAGCCCGGGGAGCTGTTTTTT CASSYVRYRRDQPGELFF
TRBJ2-5 many TRBV28 - TGTGCCAGCAGTTTAGGGGGATCCCAAGAGACCCAGTACTTC CASSLGGSQETQYF
TRBJ2-3 many TRBV20-1 - TGCAGTGCTAGGGACCGTGGGCTCACAGATACGCAGTATTTT CSARDRGLTDTQYF
TRBJ2-2 few TRBV30 - TGTGCCTGGAAGGGGGGGCGCGGGGAGCTGTTTTTT CAWKGGRGELFF
TRBJ1-2 few TRBV29-1 TRBD1 TGCAGCGCCCAAACAGGGGAGAACTATGGCTATACCTTC CSAQTGENYGYTF
TRBJ1-1 many TRBV6-1 - TGTGCCAGCAGCCGACCCCCGGGACTCAGGAACACTGAAGCTTTCTTT CASSRPPGLRNTEAFF
TRBJ2-2 - TRBV5-1 TRBD2 TGCGCCAGCAATTATCTAGCGGAACACACCGGGGAGCTGTTTTTT CASNYLAEHTGELFF
TRBJ2-1 few TRBV27 - TGTGCCAGCAGTTTGAGGGCAGGGGATGAGCAGTTCTTC CASSLRAGDEQFF
TRBJ2-7 many TRBV9 TRBD1 TGTGCCAGCAGCGTAGGGGACAGGGGTCGCGAGCAGTACTTC CASSVGDRGREQYF
TRBJ2-3 few TRBV27 - TGTGCCAGCAGTTCCCCCGGGACATTCACAGATACGCAGTATTTT CASSSPGTFTDTQYF
TRBJ2-5 many TRBV20-1 TRBD2 TGCAGTGCTAGAGATACTCGGGGGGGCAAGGAGACCCAGTACTTC CSARDTRGGKETQYF
TRBJ2-1 - TRBV20-1 TRBD2 TGCAGTGCTAGAGTGGTCCTAGCGGGACGGAGACCCAGCTCCTACAATGAGCAGTTCTTC CSARVVLAGRRPSSYNEQFF
TRBJ2-2 few TRBV18 - TGTGCCAGCTCACCAGGTCGGAACACCGGGGAGCTGTTTTTT CASSPGRNTGELFF
TRBJ1-2 many TRBV5-1 TRBD1 TGCGCCAGCAGCTTGTCGAGCCTTGGACAGGGGGGTGATGGCTACACCTTC CASSLSSLGQGGDGYTF
TRBJ2-5 many TRBV5-1 TRBD1 TGCGCCAGCAGCTTGGAAGGGGGCCGGGAGACCCAGTACTTC CASSLEGGRETQYF
TRBJ2-1 many TRBV7-8 - TGTGCCAGCAGCCCGCGGGATCTCCGCTACAATGAGCAGTTCTTC CASSPRDLRYNEQFF
TRBJ1-2 - TRBV19 - TGTGCCAGTATAGCAGGTTTTAACTATGGCTACACCTTC CASIAGFNYGYTF
TRBJ1-2 many TRBV18 - TGTGCCAGCTCACCACCGAACAGGTGGAGTTATGGCTACACCTTC CASSPPNRWSYGYTF
TRBJ2-1 many TRBV10-1 TRBD2 TGCGCCAGCAGTGACGAGACTAGCGGCTACAATGAGCAGTTCTTC CASSDETSGYNEQFF
TRBJ2-7 - TRBV7-2 - TGTGCCAGCACCTTCCCCGGTGACTACGAGCAGTACTTC CASTFPGDYEQYF
TRBJ2-1 many TRBV6-1 - TGTGCCAGCAGTCACCCTCAACTACCGAATGAGCAGTTCTTC CASSHPQLPNEQFF
TRBJ1-5 many TRBV7-8 - TGTGCCAGCAGCTTAAGGAGGCGGGTGGGACCCCAGCATTTT CASSLRRRVGPQHF
TRBJ2-2 - TRBV27 - TGTGCCAGCAGTGCGCTCAGGGGCGGGCTGAACACCGGGGAGCTGTTTTTT CASSALRGGLNTGELFF
TRBJ1-1 - TRBV19 TRBD1 TGTGCCAGTAGTCCCGGGACAGATGAAGCTTTCTTT CASSPGTDEAFF
TRBJ2-4 few TRBV4-3 - TGCGCCAGCAGCCAACGGAGTTTCGACATTCAGTACTTC CASSQRSFDIQYF
TRBJ1-2 many TRBV27 - TGTGCCAGCAGCCCCGCGCGGGGGCATAATGGCTACACCTTC CASSPARGHNGYTF
TRBJ1-1 few TRBV6-5 - TGTGCCAGCAGTTACTCGATAAGAGGGAGAACTGAAGCTTTCTTT CASSYSIRGRTEAFF
TRBJ1-5 many TRBV7-8 TRBD1 TGTGCCAGCAACGATCAGTTCGGGACAGGGGGAAGCAATCAGCCCCAGCATTTT CASNDQFGTGGSNQPQHF
TRBJ2-1 many TRBV11-2 - TGTGCCAGCAGCCCTAGGGGGGTTACCAGCTCCTACAATGAGCAGTTCTTC CASSPRGVTSSYNEQFF
TRBJ1-6 many TRBV28 TRBD1 TGTGCCACCGGACAGGGAAATTCACCCCTCCACTTT CATGQGNSPLHF